This TCR beta chain was sequenced during a study of T cell responses to AZD1222 COVID-19 vaccine (dated by TCRdb to the early 2020s). Study-wide context: Because spike-specific TCR depth and breadth did not differ between the two schedules, AZD1222 recipients who got a second dose at roughly 4 weeks were pooled with those who got a second dose at roughly 12 weeks. TCR sequencing was performed for roughly 250 trial participants, of whom around 200 were given two doses of AZD1222 and approximately 25 were given two doses of MenACWY control vaccine. Enrollment into the trials was organized by age into subgroups of 18-55, 56-69 and 70-plus years, and those subgroups contained approximately 160, 26 and 62 TCR-sequenced participants, respectively. Overall study outcomes, separate from this receptor: CD4 TCRs associated with the vaccine covered the entire spike protein, and the dominant responses were in regions 160-218 and 743-854. Because no day 14 peak-response samples were available, repertoires were characterized only after the peak T cell response. Conclusions about previously exposed vaccinees are limited, since just 6 or 7 AZD1222 recipients were seropositive for SARS-CoV-2 at baseline. After two AZD1222 doses, both the breadth and the depth of spike-specific TCRs were significantly higher than at day 0 and than in MenACWY recipients. The 56-69-year group was small, and its depth increase did not reach significance, likely because of low power. Most participants were white British and females outnumbered males, and the authors suggested that clonal diversity may have been underestimated. Reportedly, almost half of the unique spike-specific TCRs recognized epitopes lying outside the regions that are mutated in the B.1.351 and B.1.1.7 variants.

Concerning this clone: Its antigen is currently not known. Base qualities are not at hand, and no much larger clone is one base apart.

Reading the germline V gene gives CDR1 SGHRS and CDR2 YFSETQ. Spanning cysteine to phenylalanine, the CDR3 consists of 14 amino acids. Of all the DNA, just the CDR3 is kept, 42 bases in frame from base 1. Trimming leaves V shorter by 4 bases and J shorter by 6 bases, with the junction holding 8 bases beyond the gene matches. The intended sense of this specimen's time point label: baseline before first vaccination. Vaccinee samples were obtained from the UK trials COV001 and COV002, which included a single-blind randomized controlled phase 2/3 trial of AZD1222 (ChAdOx1 nCoV-19) in healthy adults. For TCRbeta chain sequencing, PBMC samples from trial participants were taken at day 0 and at day 28 after the second dose. The CDR3 regions of human TCRbeta chains were subjected to immunosequencing. The original methods were these. Repertoire TCRs were checked for matches against a reference library of SARS-CoV-2-specific TCRs that had been generated using the MIRA antigen-specificity platform. Breadth was defined as the fraction of unique TCRs that were SARS-CoV-2-associated, and depth was defined as the fraction of total T cells that were SARS-CoV-2-associated. Using the MIRA data, every spike-specific TCR was mapped to the spike region that the TCR reacted to and assigned to either a CD4 or a CD8 class. Log10-transformed breadth and depth values were compared by one-way ANOVA with Sidak's multiple comparisons tests. Drawn from immuneACCESS, this table holds only the in-frame rearrangements with V and J called that TCRdb kept. Clones are partly lost; checked studies trace under half to an unresolved V gene and leave the rest unexplained. That table gives V, J and clone size, and the DNA gave D and trimming. This sample gives some 130,000 clones in total; roughly 80% of them show up just once. The ten most abundant clones make up approximately 4% of the sample.

Rearrangement joined TRBV5-1 to TRBJ1-2, with 8 middle bases fitting TRBD1. The source of this sequence is an adult in good health. The source material was peripheral blood, sampled on day 0 of AZD1222 vaccination. Read as DNA, the sequence is TGCGCCAGCAGCCAGGGACAGGAATGGAATGGCTACACCTTC. This is translated as CASSQGQEWNGYTF.